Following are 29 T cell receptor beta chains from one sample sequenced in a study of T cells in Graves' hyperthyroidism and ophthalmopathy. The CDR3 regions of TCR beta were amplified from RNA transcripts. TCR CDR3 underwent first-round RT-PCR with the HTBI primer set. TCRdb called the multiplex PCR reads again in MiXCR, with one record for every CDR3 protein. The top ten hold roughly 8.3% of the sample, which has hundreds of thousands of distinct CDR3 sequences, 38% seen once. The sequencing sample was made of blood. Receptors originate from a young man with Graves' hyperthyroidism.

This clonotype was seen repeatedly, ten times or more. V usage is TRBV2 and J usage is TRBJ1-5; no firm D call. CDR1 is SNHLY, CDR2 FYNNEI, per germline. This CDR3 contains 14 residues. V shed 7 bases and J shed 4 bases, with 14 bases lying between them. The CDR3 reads CASTPGLRNQPQHF. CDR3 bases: TGTGCCAGCACGCCCGGGTTACGAAATCAGCCCCAGCATTTT.

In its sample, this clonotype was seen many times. The CDR3 DNA follows: TGTGCCAGCACCTCCGGGGGGACGAATGAAGCTTTCTTT. It yields the protein CASTSGGTNEAFF. The gene calls are TRBV12-3 or TRBV12-4 and TRBJ1-1, with D perhaps matching TRBD1 (5 bases). This CDR3 comprises 13 residues. Trimming shortened V by 7 bases and J by 7 bases, and 16 bases separated the two germline ends.

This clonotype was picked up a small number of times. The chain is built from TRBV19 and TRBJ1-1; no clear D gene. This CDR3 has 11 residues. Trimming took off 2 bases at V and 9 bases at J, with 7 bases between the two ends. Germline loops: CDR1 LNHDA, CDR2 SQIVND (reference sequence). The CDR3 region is CASSITEKAFF. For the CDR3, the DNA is TGTGCCAGTAGTATAACAGAGAAAGCTTTCTTT.

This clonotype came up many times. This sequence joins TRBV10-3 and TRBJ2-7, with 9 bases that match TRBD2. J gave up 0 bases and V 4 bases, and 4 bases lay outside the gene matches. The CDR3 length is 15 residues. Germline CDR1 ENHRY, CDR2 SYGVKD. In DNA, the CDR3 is TGTGCCATCAGTGGGGGTAGCGGGAGCTCCTACGAGCAGTACTTC. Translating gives CAISGGSGSSYEQYF.

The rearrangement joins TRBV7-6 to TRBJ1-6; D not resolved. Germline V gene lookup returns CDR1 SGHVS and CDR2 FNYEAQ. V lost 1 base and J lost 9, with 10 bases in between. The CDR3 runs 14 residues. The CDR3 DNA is TGTGCCAGCAGCTTAGGACTGAGGAGTTCACCCCTCCACTTT. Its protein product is CASSLGLRSSPLHF.

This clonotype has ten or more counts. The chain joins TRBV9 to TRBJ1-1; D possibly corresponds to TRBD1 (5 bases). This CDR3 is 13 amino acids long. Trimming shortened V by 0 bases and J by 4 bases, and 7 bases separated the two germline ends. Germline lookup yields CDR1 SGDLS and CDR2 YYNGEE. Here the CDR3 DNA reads TGTGCCAGCAGCGTAGAGCAGGGCACTGAAGCTTTCTTT. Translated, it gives CASSVEQGTEAFF. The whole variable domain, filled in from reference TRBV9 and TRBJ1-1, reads DSGVTQTPKHLITATGQRVTLRCSPRSGDLSVYWYQQSLDQGLQFLIQYYNGEERAKGNILERFSAQQFPDLHSELNLSSLELGDSALYFCASSVEQGTEAFFGQGTRLTVV.

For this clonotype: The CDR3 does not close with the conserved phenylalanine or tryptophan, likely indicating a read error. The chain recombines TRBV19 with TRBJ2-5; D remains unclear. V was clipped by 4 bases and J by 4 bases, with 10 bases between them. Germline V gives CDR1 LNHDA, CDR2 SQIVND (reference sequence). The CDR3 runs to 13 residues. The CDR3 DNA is TGTGCCAGTAGTAAAAGCGTGCGAGAGACCCAGTACCTC. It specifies CASSKSVRETQYL.

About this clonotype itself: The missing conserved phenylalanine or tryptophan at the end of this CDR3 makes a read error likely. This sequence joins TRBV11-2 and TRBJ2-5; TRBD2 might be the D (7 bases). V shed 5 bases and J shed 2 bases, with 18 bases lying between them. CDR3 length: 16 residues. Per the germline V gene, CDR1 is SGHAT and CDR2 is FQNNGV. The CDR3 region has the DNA TGTGCCAGCAGCCCACGCCCGGGGGGCCGGCAAGAGACCCAGTACCTC. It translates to CASSPRPGGRQETQYL.

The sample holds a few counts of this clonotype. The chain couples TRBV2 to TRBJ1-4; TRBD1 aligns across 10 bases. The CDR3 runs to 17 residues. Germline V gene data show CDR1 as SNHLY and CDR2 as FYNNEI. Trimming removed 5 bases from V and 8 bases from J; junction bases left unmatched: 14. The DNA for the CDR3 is TGTGCCAGCAGTTGGTCCGGGACAGGGGCCAGAAGGGAAAAACTGTTTTTT. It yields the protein CASSWSGTGARREKLFF.

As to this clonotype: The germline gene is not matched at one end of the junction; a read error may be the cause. CDR3 amino acids: CACSLGGQGRQPQHF. The CDR3 DNA follows: TGTGCCTGCAGCTTAGGAGGACAGGGTAGGCAGCCCCAGCATTTT. This chain links TRBV7-9 with TRBJ1-5; 8 positions match TRBD1. This CDR3 comprises 15 residues. In germline, CDR1 is SEHNR, CDR2 FQNEAQ (reference sequence).

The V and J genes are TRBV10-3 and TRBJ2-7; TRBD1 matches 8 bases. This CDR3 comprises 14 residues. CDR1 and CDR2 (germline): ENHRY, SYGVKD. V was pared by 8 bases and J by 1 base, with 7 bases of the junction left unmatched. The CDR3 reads CAILGTGSSYEQYF. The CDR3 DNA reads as TGTGCCATCCTCGGGACAGGTTCATCCTACGAGCAGTACTTC.

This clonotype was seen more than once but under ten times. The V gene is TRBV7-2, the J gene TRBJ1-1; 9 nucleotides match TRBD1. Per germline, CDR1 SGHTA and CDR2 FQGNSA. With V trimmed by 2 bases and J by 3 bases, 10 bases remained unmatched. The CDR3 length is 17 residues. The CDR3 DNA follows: TGTGCCAGCAGCTTAAGTCGGACAGGGGCGATTTACACTGAAGCTTTCTTT. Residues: CASSLSRTGAIYTEAFF.

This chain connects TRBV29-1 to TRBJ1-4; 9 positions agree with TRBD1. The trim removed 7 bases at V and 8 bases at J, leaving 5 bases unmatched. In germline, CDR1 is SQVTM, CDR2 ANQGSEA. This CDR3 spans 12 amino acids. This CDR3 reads CSGGTGREKLFF. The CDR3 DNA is TGCAGCGGAGGGACAGGGAGAGAAAAACTGTTTTTT.

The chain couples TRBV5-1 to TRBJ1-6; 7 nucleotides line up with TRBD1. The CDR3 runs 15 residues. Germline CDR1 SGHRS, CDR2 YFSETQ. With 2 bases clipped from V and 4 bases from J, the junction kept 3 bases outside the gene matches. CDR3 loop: CASSLGTDYNSPLHF. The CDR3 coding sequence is TGCGCCAGCAGCTTAGGGACAGATTATAATTCACCCCTCCACTTT.

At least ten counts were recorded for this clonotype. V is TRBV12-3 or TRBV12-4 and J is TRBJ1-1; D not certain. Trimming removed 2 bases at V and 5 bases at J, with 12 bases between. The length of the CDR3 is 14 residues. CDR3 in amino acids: CASSLFGEATEAFF. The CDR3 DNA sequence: TGTGCCAGCAGTTTATTTGGGGAGGCGACTGAAGCTTTCTTT.

DNA for the CDR3: TGTGCCAGCAGTTTAACACGGATAAACACTGAAGCTTTCTTT. Translating gives CASSLTRINTEAFF. The chain recombines TRBV12-3 or TRBV12-4 with TRBJ1-1; unclear D gene. This CDR3 comprises 14 residues. Trimming pared 2 bases from V and 2 bases from J, leaving 9 bases between.

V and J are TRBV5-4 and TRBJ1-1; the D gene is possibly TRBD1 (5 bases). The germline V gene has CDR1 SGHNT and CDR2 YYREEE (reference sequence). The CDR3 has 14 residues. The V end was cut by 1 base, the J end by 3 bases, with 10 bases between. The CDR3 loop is CASSLRQRDTEAFF. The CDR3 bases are TGTGCCAGCAGCTTGCGACAGAGAGACACTGAAGCTTTCTTT.

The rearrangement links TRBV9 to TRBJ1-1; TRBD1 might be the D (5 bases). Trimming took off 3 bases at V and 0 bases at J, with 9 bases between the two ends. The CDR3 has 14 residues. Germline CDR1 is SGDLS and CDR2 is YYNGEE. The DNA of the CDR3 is TGTGCCAGCAGCGACGGAGGGGTGAACACTGAAGCTTTCTTT. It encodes CASSDGGVNTEAFF. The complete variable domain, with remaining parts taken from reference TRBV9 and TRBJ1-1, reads DSGVTQTPKHLITATGQRVTLRCSPRSGDLSVYWYQQSLDQGLQFLIQYYNGEERAKGNILERFSAQQFPDLHSELNLSSLELGDSALYFCASSDGGVNTEAFFGQGTRLTVV.

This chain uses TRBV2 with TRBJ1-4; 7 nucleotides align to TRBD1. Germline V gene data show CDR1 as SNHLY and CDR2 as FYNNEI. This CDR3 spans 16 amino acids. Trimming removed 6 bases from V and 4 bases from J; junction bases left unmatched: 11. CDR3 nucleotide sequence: TGTGCCAGCAGCGTGCCCGACAGGGCATTTAATGAAAAACTGTTTTTT. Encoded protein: CASSVPDRAFNEKLFF.

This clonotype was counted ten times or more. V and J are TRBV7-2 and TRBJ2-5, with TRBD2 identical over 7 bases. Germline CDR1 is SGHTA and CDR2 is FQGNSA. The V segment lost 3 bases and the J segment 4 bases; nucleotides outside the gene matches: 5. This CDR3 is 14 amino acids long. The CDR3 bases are TGTGCCAGCAGCTTCTTAGGGAGGGGAGAGACCCAGTACTTC. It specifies CASSFLGRGETQYF.

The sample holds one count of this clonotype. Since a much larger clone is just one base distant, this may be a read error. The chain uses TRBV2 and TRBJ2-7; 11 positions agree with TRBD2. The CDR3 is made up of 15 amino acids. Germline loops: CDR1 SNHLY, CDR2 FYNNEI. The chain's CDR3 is CASSGLAGAPREQCF. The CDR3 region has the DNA TGTGCCAGCAGCGGACTAGCGGGTGCCCCTCGCGAGCAGTGCTTC.

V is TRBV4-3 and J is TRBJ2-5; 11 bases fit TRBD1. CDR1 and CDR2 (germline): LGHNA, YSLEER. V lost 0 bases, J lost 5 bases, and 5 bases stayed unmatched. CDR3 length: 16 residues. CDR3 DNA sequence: TGCGCCAGCAGCCAAGACGGACAGGGGGCCTGGGAGACCCAGTACTTC. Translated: CASSQDGQGAWETQYF.

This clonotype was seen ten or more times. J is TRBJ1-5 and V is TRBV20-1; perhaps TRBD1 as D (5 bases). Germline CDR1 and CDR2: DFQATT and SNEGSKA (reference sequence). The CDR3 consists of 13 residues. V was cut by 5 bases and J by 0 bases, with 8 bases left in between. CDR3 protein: CSASGSSNQPQHF. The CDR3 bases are TGCAGTGCTTCAGGGAGTAGCAATCAGCCCCAGCATTTT.

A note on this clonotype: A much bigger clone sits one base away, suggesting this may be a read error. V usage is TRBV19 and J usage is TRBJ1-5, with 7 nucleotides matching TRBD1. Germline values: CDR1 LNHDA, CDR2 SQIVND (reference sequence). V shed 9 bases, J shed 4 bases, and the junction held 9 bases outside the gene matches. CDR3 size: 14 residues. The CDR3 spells CASETGAGNQPQHF. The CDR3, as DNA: TGTGCCAGCGAAACAGGGGCAGGGAATCAGCCCCAGCATTTT.

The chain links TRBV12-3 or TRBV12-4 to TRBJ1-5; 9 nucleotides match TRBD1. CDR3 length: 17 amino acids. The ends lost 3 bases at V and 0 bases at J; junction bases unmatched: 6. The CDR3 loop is CASSFTGGHYSNQPQHF. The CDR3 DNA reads TGTGCCAGCAGTTTCACAGGGGGCCACTATAGCAATCAGCCCCAGCATTTT.

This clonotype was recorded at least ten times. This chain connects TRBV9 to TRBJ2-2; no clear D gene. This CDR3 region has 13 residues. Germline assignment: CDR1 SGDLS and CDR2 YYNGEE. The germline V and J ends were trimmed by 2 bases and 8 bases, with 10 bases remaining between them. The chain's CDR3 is CASSVSEGGELFF. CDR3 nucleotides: TGTGCCAGCAGCGTTAGTGAAGGAGGGGAGCTGTTTTTT.

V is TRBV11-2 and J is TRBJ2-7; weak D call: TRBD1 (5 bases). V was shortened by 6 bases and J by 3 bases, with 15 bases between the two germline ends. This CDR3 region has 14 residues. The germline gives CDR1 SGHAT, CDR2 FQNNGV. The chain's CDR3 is CASSLGRAYYEQYF. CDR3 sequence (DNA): TGTGCCAGCAGTTTGGGCAGGGCCTACTACGAGCAGTACTTC.

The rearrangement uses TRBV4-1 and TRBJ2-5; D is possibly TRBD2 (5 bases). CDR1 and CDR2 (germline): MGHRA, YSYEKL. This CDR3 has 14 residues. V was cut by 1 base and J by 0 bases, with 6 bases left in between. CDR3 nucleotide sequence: TGCGCCAGCAGCCAAGTAGCGTACCAAGAGACCCAGTACTTC. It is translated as CASSQVAYQETQYF.

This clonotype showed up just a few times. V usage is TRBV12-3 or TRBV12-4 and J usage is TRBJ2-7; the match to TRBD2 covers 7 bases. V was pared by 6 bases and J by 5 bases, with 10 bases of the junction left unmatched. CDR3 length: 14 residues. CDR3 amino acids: CASSHWGGTHEQYF. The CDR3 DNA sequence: TGTGCCAGCAGCCATTGGGGAGGGACCCACGAGCAGTACTTC.